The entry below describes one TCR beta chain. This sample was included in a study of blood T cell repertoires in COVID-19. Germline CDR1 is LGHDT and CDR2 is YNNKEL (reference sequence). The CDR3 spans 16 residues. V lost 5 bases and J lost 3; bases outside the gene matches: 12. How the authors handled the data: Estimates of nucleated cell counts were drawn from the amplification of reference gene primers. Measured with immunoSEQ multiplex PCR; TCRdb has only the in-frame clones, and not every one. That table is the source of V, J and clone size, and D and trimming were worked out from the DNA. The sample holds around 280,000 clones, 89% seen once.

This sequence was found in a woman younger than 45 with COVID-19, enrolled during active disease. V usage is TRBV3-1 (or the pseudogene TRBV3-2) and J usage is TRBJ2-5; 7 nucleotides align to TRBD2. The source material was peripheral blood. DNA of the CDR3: TGTGCCAGCAGCACCCGATTGGGGGGGGAGAAAGAGACCCAGTACTTC. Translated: CASSTRLGGEKETQYF.